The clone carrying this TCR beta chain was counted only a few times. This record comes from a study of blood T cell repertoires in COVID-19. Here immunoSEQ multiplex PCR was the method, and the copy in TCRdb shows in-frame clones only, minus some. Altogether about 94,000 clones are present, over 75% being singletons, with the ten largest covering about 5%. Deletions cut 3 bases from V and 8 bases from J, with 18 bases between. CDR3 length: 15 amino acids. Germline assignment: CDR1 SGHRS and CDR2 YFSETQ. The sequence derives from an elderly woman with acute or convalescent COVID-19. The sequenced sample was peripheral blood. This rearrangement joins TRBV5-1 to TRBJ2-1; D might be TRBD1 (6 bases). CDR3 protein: CASSSGTRDLHEQFF. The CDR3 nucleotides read TGCGCCAGCAGCTCTGGGACAAGGGACCTCCATGAGCAGTTCTTC.